The next 9 T cell receptor beta chains were all read from a single sample in a study of blood T cell repertoires in COVID-19. The assay was immunoSEQ multiplex PCR, and TCRdb's table has in-frame clones only and misses some. The table shows 250,000 to 300,000 clones, with around 84% occurring only once. Sequencing input: PBMCs or T cells enriched from blood (not recorded which). Every receptor here comes from a woman aged 45 to 65 who had been exposed to COVID-19.

This clone was observed a handful of times. This sequence joins TRBV11-1 and TRBJ2-7; TRBD2 matches 10 bases. The CDR3 spans 16 residues. Trimming at V came to 3 bases and at J to 3 bases, leaving 8 bases not matched to a gene. Germline lookup yields CDR1 SGHAT and CDR2 FQDESV (reference sequence). CDR3 DNA: TGTGCCAGCAGCTTGGGCACTAGCGGGGTTTTCTACGAGCAGTACTTC. This encodes CASSLGTSGVFYEQYF.

This clone has only a few counts. The gene calls are TRBV6-5 and TRBJ1-1; possible D gene TRBD1, 6 bases. Germline V gene lookup returns CDR1 MNHEY and CDR2 SVGAGI. With 11 bases removed from V and 4 bases from J, the gap between germline ends came to 20 bases. The CDR3 length is 14 residues. CDR3 in DNA: TGTGCCGTGATGGGCAGGGGTCAAGTCACTGAAGCTTTCTTT. Translated: CAVMGRGQVTEAFF.

The rearrangement uses TRBV2 and TRBJ2-2; 10 nucleotides align to TRBD1. The CDR3 covers 14 residues. Germline CDR1 SNHLY, CDR2 FYNNEI. V lost 7 bases and J lost 8; bases outside the gene matches: 7. CDR3 region: CASIRDRGRGELFF. The CDR3 nucleotides read TGTGCCAGCATCCGGGACAGGGGAAGAGGGGAGCTGTTTTTT.

The J gene is TRBJ2-1, the V gene TRBV11-2, with D tentatively TRBD1 (8 bases). Between the trimmed V and J ends, which lost 5 bases and 5 bases, there was a span of 19 bases. The CDR3 spans 16 residues. Germline assignment: CDR1 SGHAT and CDR2 FQNNGV. The CDR3 reads CASSGDRGGDDNEQFF. In nucleotides, the CDR3 is TGTGCCAGCAGCGGAGACAGGGGAGGGGATGACAATGAGCAGTTCTTC.

There are a few counts of this clone. V and J are TRBV7-8 and TRBJ1-3; D gene uncertain. V dropped 0 bases and J dropped 0 bases, with 6 bases sitting between them. The CDR3 has 15 amino acids. The germline gives CDR1 SGHVS, CDR2 FQNEAQ. CDR3 region: CASSLAEASGNTIYF. CDR3 nucleotide sequence: TGTGCCAGCAGCTTAGCGGAGGCCTCTGGAAACACCATATATTTT.

The genes are TRBV29-1 and TRBJ1-5; 11 bases map to TRBD1. Germline-derived CDR1 and CDR2 are SQVTM and ANQGSEA. The ends lost 6 bases at V and 5 bases at J; junction bases unmatched: 3. The CDR3 sequence is 13 residues long. CDR3 bases: TGCAGCGTGGGGACAGGGGGTCATCAGCCCCAGCATTTT. Amino acid sequence: CSVGTGGHQPQHF.

Points on this clone: Additional DNA sequences in this sample encode the identical CDR3. The chain carries TRBV7-9 and TRBJ2-2; tentative D call: TRBD2 (6 bases). V shed 3 bases and J shed 1 base, with 12 bases lying between them. This CDR3 contains 16 residues. Germline CDR1 is SEHNR and CDR2 is FQNEAQ (reference sequence). The DNA of the CDR3 is TGTGCCAGCAGCTTCTTAAGGGACTTGAACACCGGGGAGCTGTTTTTT. This sequence encodes CASSFLRDLNTGELFF.

This clone appeared a few times. V gene TRBV11-2 combines with J gene TRBJ2-7; TRBD1 aligns across 9 bases. The J segment lost 5 bases and the V segment lost 1 base, leaving 9 bases of the junction unmatched. This CDR3 has 16 amino acids. Germline assignment: CDR1 SGHAT and CDR2 FQNNGV. CDR3 in amino acids: CASSLVGTGSFDEQYF. CDR3 nucleotide sequence: TGTGCCAGCAGCTTAGTTGGGACAGGGTCCTTCGACGAGCAGTACTTC.

The V and J genes are TRBV12-3 or TRBV12-4 and TRBJ1-2, with TRBD1 identical over 7 bases. The CDR3 runs to 13 residues. V trimming: 6 bases; J trimming: 12 bases; junction bases outside the gene matches: 13. Here the CDR3 reads CASSPTGRTGHTF. CDR3 in DNA: TGTGCCAGCAGCCCGACAGGGAGGACTGGACACACCTTC.